This T cell receptor (beta chain) was sequenced for a study of cytomegalovirus exposure and HLA in healthy donors. With 60 Vbeta and 13 Jbeta primers, the PCR was carried out. Method: immunoSEQ multiplex PCR; TCRdb's copy keeps in-frame clones and lacks some. Here the sample table reports roughly 40,000 clones. The V end lost 4 bases, the J end lost 6 bases, and 16 bases lay between the germline ends. Germline assignment: CDR1 SGHAT and CDR2 FQNNGV. The CDR3 runs 15 residues. Sequencing input: PBMCs. V usage is TRBV11-2 and J usage is TRBJ1-5; a weak D match, TRBD1 (6 bases). The source of this sequence is a male donor in good health and CMV-seronegative. The CDR3 region is CASSSSGGGRQPQHF. CDR3 nucleotides: TGTGCCAGCAGCTCGTCCGGGGGGGGGCGTCAGCCCCAGCATTTT.